These 21 T cell receptor beta chains were all obtained from the same sample, sequenced in a study of siplizumab effects on memory and regulatory T cells. Only in-frame clones appear in the TCRdb table, and some are missing; sequencing was by immunoSEQ multiplex PCR. Here the sample spans about 82,000 clones, 87% being singletons. The material sequenced was Tregs sorted from blood. These receptor sequences come from a human donor in good health.

This clone was recorded once. The CDR3 DNA reads TGCAGCGTTGAAGACCGGGACGGGTGGACCGGGGAGCTGTTTTTT. This encodes CSVEDRDGWTGELFF. The rearrangement uses TRBV29-1 and TRBJ2-2; D may be TRBD1 or TRBD2 (5 bases each). V was clipped by 0 bases and J by 5 bases, with 13 bases between them. CDR1 SQVTM and CDR2 ANQGSEA come from the germline V gene. This CDR3 is built from 15 residues.

The chain joins TRBV5-6 to TRBJ2-5; TRBD2 agrees at 10 bases. Germline-derived CDR1 and CDR2 are SGHDT and YYEEEE. The trim removed 0 bases at V and 8 bases at J, leaving 13 bases unmatched. The CDR3 totals 17 residues. The chain's CDR3 is CASSLAPSGGPVGTQYF. CDR3 in DNA: TGTGCCAGCAGCTTGGCCCCTAGCGGGGGCCCGGTCGGAACCCAGTACTTC.

This chain joins TRBV20-1 and TRBJ1-2; 8 bases map to TRBD1. Germline CDR1 and CDR2: DFQATT and SNEGSKA (reference sequence). The CDR3 loop spans 11 amino acids. V lost 6 bases and J lost 8; bases outside the gene matches: 5. DNA of the CDR3: TGCAGTGCGGGACAGGTGGGAGGCTACACCTTC. Translation: CSAGQVGGYTF.

This chain uses TRBV21-1 with TRBJ2-7; TRBD2, the D gene given by the table, was not confirmed from the DNA. TRBV21-1 is termed a pseudogene. The CDR3 totals 12 residues. CDR3 nucleotides: TGTGCCAGCCTAGCAGAAGACTACGAGCAGTACTTC. Translated: CASLAEDYEQYF.

The CDR3 sequence is CASSLDGRGETQYF. CDR3 nucleotides: TGTGCCAGCAGCTTAGACGGGCGAGGAGAGACCCAGTACTTC. The rearrangement links TRBV7-3 to TRBJ2-5; D uncertain. V shed 2 bases and J shed 4 bases, with 11 bases lying between them. Germline V gene sequence: CDR1 SGHTA, CDR2 FQGTGA. The CDR3 spans 14 residues.

The chain joins TRBV6-6 to TRBJ2-7; D remains ambiguous. CDR1 and CDR2 from the germline V gene are MNHNY and SVGAGI (reference sequence). V lost 2 bases, J lost 2 bases, and 7 bases lay in between. The CDR3 spans 13 residues. CDR3 amino acids: CASSYQDTYEQYF. CDR3 in DNA: TGTGCCAGCAGTTACCAGGATACCTACGAGCAGTACTTC.

The rearrangement uses TRBV5-1 and TRBJ2-1; D uncertain. Germline CDR1 SGHRS, CDR2 YFSETQ. V lost 1 base and J lost 7, with 12 bases in between. The CDR3 sequence is 14 residues long. In DNA form, the CDR3 reads TGCGCCAGCAGCTTGAGTCCCTGGACGAATGAGCAGTTCTTC. This codes for CASSLSPWTNEQFF. Supplemented by reference TRBV5-1 and TRBJ2-1, the full variable domain reads KAGVTQTPRYLIKTRGQQVTLSCSPISGHRSVSWYQQTPGQGLQFLFEYFSETQRNKGNFPGRFSGRQFSNSRSEMNVSTLELGDSALYLCASSLSPWTNEQFFGPGTRLTVL.

The V call is TRBV5-1, the J call TRBJ2-7, with unresolved D. From germline, CDR1 is SGHRS and CDR2 YFSETQ. V was pared by 0 bases and J by 0 bases, with 13 bases between. This CDR3 has 16 residues. The CDR3 is CASSLGVSRSSYEQYF. The CDR3 nucleotides read TGCGCCAGCAGCTTGGGGGTTTCCCGTAGCTCCTACGAGCAGTACTTC.

This clone was seen once. The chain joins TRBV7-9 to TRBJ1-2; 10 nucleotides match TRBD1. The ends lost 2 bases at V and 7 bases at J; junction bases unmatched: 4. The CDR3 spans 14 residues. Germline-derived CDR1 and CDR2 are SEHNR and FQNEAQ (reference sequence). The CDR3 DNA reads TGTGCCAGCAGCTTACCGACAGGGGGCCTTGGCTACACCTTC. Translated, it gives CASSLPTGGLGYTF.

J is TRBJ2-3 and V is TRBV19; D is possibly TRBD1 or TRBD2 (5 bases each). Trimming left V 7 bases short and J 3 bases short, with 14 bases between. The CDR3 loop spans 14 amino acids. Germline V gene data show CDR1 as LNHDA and CDR2 as SQIVND (reference sequence). The CDR3 spells CASTGGRSTDTQYF. CDR3 DNA: TGTGCCAGTACTGGGGGACGGTCGACAGATACGCAGTATTTT.

This chain links TRBV6-6 with TRBJ1-3; D ambiguous. Germline V gene lookup returns CDR1 MNHNY and CDR2 SVGAGI (reference sequence). There are 15 residues in the CDR3. Trimming cost V 4 bases and J 0 bases, with 10 bases left between them. The CDR3 sequence: CASSFGTASGNTIYF. The DNA for the CDR3 is TGTGCCAGCAGTTTCGGCACAGCCTCTGGAAACACCATATATTTT.

This chain links TRBV11-2 with TRBJ2-1; 14 bases are shared with TRBD2. After removal of 5 bases from V and 8 bases from J, the junction contained 2 bases not matched to a gene. The CDR3 length is 14 residues. CDR1 is SGHAT and CDR2 is FQNNGV in the germline V gene. This CDR3 is CASSRGLAGDEQFF. The CDR3, as DNA: TGTGCCAGCAGCCGGGGACTAGCGGGAGATGAGCAGTTCTTC.

The chain employs TRBV7-9 and TRBJ2-1, with D possibly matching TRBD1 (5 bases). Trimming removed 5 bases at V and 8 bases at J, with 22 bases between. This CDR3 contains 16 residues. CDR1 SEHNR and CDR2 FQNEAQ come from the germline V gene (reference sequence). The CDR3 bases are TGTGCCAGCAGCCCCCTATCTTTGTCAGGGCCCGATGAGCAGTTCTTC. Translation gives CASSPLSLSGPDEQFF.

This chain connects TRBV5-1 to TRBJ2-7; no definite D call. The V gene's germline CDR1 is SGHRS and CDR2 YFSETQ. The CDR3 is 16 amino acids. V was shortened by 0 bases and J by 3 bases, with 16 bases between the two germline ends. DNA for the CDR3: TGCGCCAGCAGCTTGGGTCAGGTCGCCTCTAACTACGAGCAGTACTTC. Its translation is CASSLGQVASNYEQYF.

The chain couples TRBV11-2 to TRBJ2-1, with 8 bases matching TRBD2. With 3 bases clipped from V and 8 bases from J, the junction kept 12 bases outside the gene matches. Germline V gene sequence: CDR1 SGHAT, CDR2 FQNNGV. The CDR3 is made up of 16 amino acids. CDR3 amino acids: CASSFSRQRGWDEQFF. DNA for the CDR3: TGTGCCAGCAGCTTCAGCCGGCAGCGGGGGTGGGATGAGCAGTTCTTC.

This chain links TRBV12-5 with TRBJ1-2, with D perhaps TRBD1 (6 bases). CDR1 LGHNT and CDR2 FRNRAP come from the germline V gene. V was shortened by 6 bases and J by 4 bases, with 12 bases between the two germline ends. This CDR3 is built from 13 residues. CDR3 coding DNA: TGTGCTAGTGGAAGGGGACAACCCTATGGCTACACCTTC. Translated: CASGRGQPYGYTF.

As regards this clone: A much more abundant neighbour one base away suggests this may be a read error. Other DNA sequences in this specimen translate into the identical CDR3. The gene calls are TRBV20-1 and TRBJ2-7, with D perhaps matching TRBD1 (6 bases). Germline V lookup: CDR1 DFQATT, CDR2 SNEGSKA (reference sequence). CDR3 size: 11 residues. V was trimmed by 6 bases and J by 7 bases, leaving 13 bases between them. CDR3 protein: CSAQNRDEQYF. As DNA, the CDR3 is TGCAGTGCCCAAAACAGGGATGAGCAGTACTTC.

The chain recombines TRBV10-3 with TRBJ1-1, with 7 bases fitting TRBD1. Germline lookup yields CDR1 ENHRY and CDR2 SYGVKD. CDR3 length: 12 residues. Losses at the gene ends were 5 bases for V and 7 bases for J; bases not matched to a gene: 4. The CDR3 sequence: CAISRQGIEAFF. CDR3 nucleotide sequence: TGTGCCATCAGTCGACAGGGTATTGAAGCTTTCTTT.

In DNA, the CDR3 is TGTGCCAGCAGCCTCAGACAGGGTTCCAACGAGCAGTACTTC. Protein sequence: CASSLRQGSNEQYF. The chain joins TRBV7-9 to TRBJ2-7; TRBD1 matches at 7 bases. Losses at the gene ends were 5 bases for V and 5 bases for J; bases not matched to a gene: 9. Germline loops: CDR1 SEHNR, CDR2 FQNEAQ (reference sequence). The CDR3 covers 14 residues.

The CDR3 nucleotides read TGTGCCAGCAGCCCCCGGGACAGAGAAGAGACCCAGTACTTC. Its protein is CASSPRDREETQYF. The chain combines TRBV13 with TRBJ2-5; 7 positions match TRBD1. Germline V gene lookup returns CDR1 PRHDT and CDR2 FYEKMQ (reference sequence). This CDR3 region has 14 residues. V trimming: 5 bases; J trimming: 3 bases; junction bases outside the gene matches: 6.

The rearrangement uses TRBV6-5 and TRBJ1-2, with 9 bases lining up with TRBD1. The V and J ends lost 0 bases and 6 bases, in that order; junction bases with no gene match: 5. The germline V gene has CDR1 MNHEY and CDR2 SVGAGI. This CDR3 is 15 amino acids long. In nucleotides, the CDR3 is TGTGCCAGCAGTTACTCCTCCGGGACAGGGAATGGCTACACCTTC. It encodes CASSYSSGTGNGYTF.